The next 16 T cell receptor beta chains were all read from a single sample in a study of cytomegalovirus exposure and HLA in healthy donors. Amplification used 60 Vbeta primers and 13 Jbeta primers. Produced via immunoSEQ multiplex PCR; TCRdb's table is partial and in-frame only. The sample lists about 140,000 clones; approximately 80% were seen once. The sequenced sample was PBMCs. The source of these receptors is a woman aged 50 to 60 in good health and CMV-seronegative.

The V call is TRBV29-1, the J call TRBJ2-1; TRBD1 is a possible D gene (6 bases). With 3 bases removed from V and 0 bases from J, the gap between germline ends came to 15 bases. Germline CDR1 SQVTM, CDR2 ANQGSEA. CDR3 size: 16 residues. The CDR3 bases are TGCAGCGTTGACGCAACAGGGCCGAGCTCCTACAATGAGCAGTTCTTC. Translation: CSVDATGPSSYNEQFF.

The chain joins TRBV29-1 to TRBJ2-1; tentative D call: TRBD1 (6 bases). V dropped 7 bases and J dropped 7 bases, with 14 bases sitting between them. This CDR3 region has 12 residues. Germline V gene data show CDR1 as SQVTM and CDR2 as ANQGSEA. CDR3 residues: CSAHTGHNEQFF. In DNA form, the CDR3 reads TGCAGCGCGCACACAGGGCATAATGAGCAGTTCTTC.

The rearrangement links TRBV4-1 to TRBJ1-4; 8 nucleotides match TRBD1. V lost 1 base, J lost 6 bases, and 4 bases stayed unmatched. Per germline, CDR1 MGHRA and CDR2 YSYEKL. The CDR3 is 15 amino acids. DNA for the CDR3: TGCGCCAGCAGCCAAGTTTCAGGGGGCTATGAAAAACTGTTTTTT. This codes for CASSQVSGGYEKLFF.

The CDR3 nucleotides are TGTGCCAGCAGCTACACGGGCTATGGCTACACCTTC. Its protein product is CASSYTGYGYTF. The rearrangement joins TRBV7-8 to TRBJ1-2, with D uncertain. Trimming pared 4 bases from V and 4 bases from J, leaving 7 bases between. This CDR3 spans 12 amino acids. CDR1 is SGHVS, CDR2 FQNEAQ, per germline.

This clone appeared many times. V gene TRBV28 combines with J gene TRBJ2-2; D may be TRBD1 (6 bases). Per germline, CDR1 MDHEN and CDR2 SYDVKM. V lost 7 bases to trimming and J lost 3 bases, with 21 bases between them. The CDR3 extends over 17 amino acids. The CDR3 sequence is CASKGRTAKTHTGELFF. The CDR3 bases are TGTGCCAGCAAGGGCCGGACAGCGAAGACTCACACCGGGGAGCTGTTTTTT.

V is TRBV4-1 and J is TRBJ1-2; D perhaps matches TRBD1 (5 bases). V was pared by 1 base and J by 8 bases, with 8 bases between. The CDR3 consists of 12 residues. Germline CDR1 and CDR2: MGHRA and YSYEKL. Here the CDR3 DNA reads TGCGCCAGCAGCCAAGTTGGGGGGGGCTACACCTTC. Protein: CASSQVGGGYTF.

In this sample, this clone turned up a few times. J is TRBJ1-2 and V is TRBV5-8; tentatively, D is TRBD1 (6 bases). V lost 1 base to trimming and J lost 6 bases, with 13 bases between them. Germline CDR1 is SGHTS and CDR2 is YDEGEE. The CDR3 is 14 amino acids. As DNA, the CDR3 is TGTGCCAGCAGCTTGATCAGGGGCTCCAATGGCTACACCTTC. As protein: CASSLIRGSNGYTF. Drawing the rest from reference TRBV5-8 and TRBJ1-2, the complete variable domain is EAGVTQSPTHLIKTRGQQATLRCSPISGHTSVYWYQQALGLGLQFLLWYDEGEERNRGNFPPRFSGRQFPNYSSELNVNALELEDSALYLCASSLIRGSNGYTFGSGTRLTVV.

The gene calls are TRBV7-2 and TRBJ2-2; D is undetermined. The CDR3 length is 14 residues. V was clipped by 0 bases and J by 6 bases, with 8 bases between them. Germline V CDR1 and CDR2: SGHTA, FQGNSA. This CDR3 is CASSLARSAGELFF. The CDR3 nucleotides are TGTGCCAGCAGCTTAGCGAGATCGGCCGGGGAGCTGTTTTTT.

This clone was detected only a few times. This chain links TRBV5-6 with TRBJ1-2; D is possibly TRBD1 (6 bases). V dropped 2 bases and J dropped 4 bases, with 18 bases sitting between them. In germline, CDR1 is SGHDT, CDR2 YYEEEE. The CDR3 length is 16 residues. The DNA of the CDR3 is TGTGCCAGCAGCTTACTAGGACAGTCCTTAAGCTATGGCTACACCTTC. Translating it yields CASSLLGQSLSYGYTF.

The rearrangement links TRBV19 to TRBJ2-5, with D perhaps TRBD1 (6 bases). CDR3 length equals 12 residues. In germline, CDR1 is LNHDA, CDR2 SQIVND (reference sequence). Trimming took off 5 bases at V and 3 bases at J, with 7 bases between the two ends. CDR3 sequence reads: CASSSGEETQYF. The CDR3 bases are TGTGCCAGTAGTTCAGGGGAAGAGACCCAGTACTTC.

The rearrangement uses TRBV7-6 and TRBJ2-7; 9 bases map to TRBD2. The CDR3 contains 15 residues. The germline V gene has CDR1 SGHVS and CDR2 FNYEAQ. With 1 base clipped from V and 2 bases from J, the junction kept 3 bases outside the gene matches. For the CDR3, the DNA is TGTGCCAGCAGCTTAGGACTAGCGGATACCTACGAGCAGTACTTC. The encoded protein is CASSLGLADTYEQYF. Full variable domain (rest looked up from reference TRBV7-6 and TRBJ2-7): GAGVSQSPRYKVTKRGQDVALRCDPISGHVSLYWYRQALGQGPEFLTYFNYEAQQDKSGLPNDRFSAERPEGSISTLTIQRTEQRDSAMYRCASSLGLADTYEQYFGPGTRLTVT.

This chain joins TRBV19 and TRBJ2-2; 7 bases are a match to TRBD1. The CDR3 is 15 amino acids. V gave up 4 bases and J gave up 7 bases; unmatched junction bases: 9. Germline-derived CDR1 and CDR2 are LNHDA and SQIVND (reference sequence). DNA for the CDR3: TGTGCCAGTAGTAGAAGGGGGCTGGGAGACGGGGAGCTGTTTTTT. It encodes CASSRRGLGDGELFF.

The chain uses TRBV5-1 and TRBJ2-2; TRBD1 might be the D (6 bases). Germline assignment: CDR1 SGHRS and CDR2 YFSETQ. Deletions cut 4 bases from V and 1 base from J, with 11 bases between. This CDR3 spans 15 amino acids. This chain's CDR3 is CASSLEGQNTGELFF. DNA for the CDR3: TGCGCCAGCAGCCTCGAGGGACAGAACACCGGGGAGCTGTTTTTT.

The V gene is TRBV6-1, the J gene TRBJ2-1; D perhaps matches TRBD1 (6 bases). V lost 10 bases, J lost 1 base, and 14 bases lay in between. This CDR3 comprises 14 residues. Germline V CDR1 and CDR2: MNHNS, SASEGT. The chain's CDR3 is CATTGQRSYNEQFF. The CDR3 coding sequence is TGTGCCACGACAGGACAGAGGTCCTACAATGAGCAGTTCTTC.

This clone was detected only a few times. The chain is built from TRBV5-1 and TRBJ1-6, with D perhaps TRBD1 (6 bases). Between the trimmed V and J ends, which lost 4 bases and 8 bases, there was a span of 13 bases. Germline values: CDR1 SGHRS, CDR2 YFSETQ. This CDR3 is 14 amino acids long. The CDR3 DNA sequence: TGCGCCAGCAGCCTAGGACAGAATTATTCACCCCTCCACTTT. The encoded protein is CASSLGQNYSPLHF.

This chain joins TRBV4-1 and TRBJ1-5; no reliable D call. Germline CDR1 reads MGHRA; CDR2 reads YSYEKL. V lost 3 bases and J lost 3, with 6 bases in between. This CDR3 comprises 13 residues. In DNA form, the CDR3 reads TGCGCCAGCAGCCATGGCCCCAATCAGCCCCAGCATTTT. It codes for CASSHGPNQPQHF.